This T cell receptor (beta chain) comes out of a study of beta chain features in type 1 diabetes. The CDR3 consists of 15 residues. The germline V gene encodes CDR1 SGHRS and CDR2 YFSETQ. V lost 0 bases to trimming and J lost 0 bases, with 6 bases between them. General study points: Shortening that was moderate but significant affected the TCRB CDR3s of Type 1 diabetes patients in all four CD4+ subsets.

Isolated RNA was reverse transcribed in full, so expressed TCRB transcripts were sequenced. Only in-frame clones appear in the TCRdb table, and some are missing; sequencing was by immunoSEQ multiplex PCR. The sample yields roughly 150,000 clones, 9% to 10% seen once. Every sorted population was more than 98% pure. This clone showed up just a few times. Its specificity is not known. Sequencing was done on a sample of central memory CD4+ T cells from blood. V gene TRBV5-1 combines with J gene TRBJ2-2; unclear D gene. This clonotype was sampled from a woman in her thirties with type 1 diabetes. The CDR3 loop reads CASSLARANTGELFF. The CDR3 region has the DNA TGCGCCAGCAGCTTGGCCCGGGCGAACACCGGGGAGCTGTTTTTT.